The 5 T cell receptor beta chains reported below all come from one sample, sequenced in a study of T cells in Graves' hyperthyroidism and ophthalmopathy. Authors of the study amplified TCR beta CDR3 regions from RNA transcripts. HTBI primers were used for first-round RT-PCR of the TCR CDR3. One entry per CDR3 protein results from TCRdb running MiXCR on the multiplex PCR reads. Among roughly 510,000 distinct CDR3 sequences listed, around 21% were seen once. Sequencing was carried out using blood. Source of these receptors: a man aged 18 to 29 with Graves' hyperthyroidism.

The chain joins TRBV6-2 or TRBV6-3 to TRBJ1-1; D is unclear. The CDR3 totals 12 residues. V lost 7 bases and J 2 bases, leaving 8 bases between the germline ends. Looked up from germline, CDR1 is MNHEY and CDR2 is SVGEGT. CDR3 sequence: CASINRNTEAFF. The CDR3 DNA sequence: TGTGCCAGCATTAACAGAAACACTGAAGCTTTCTTT.

A few counts support this clonotype. The chain employs TRBV20-1 and TRBJ2-2, with D maybe TRBD1 (5 bases). The CDR3 is made up of 16 amino acids. Germline values: CDR1 DFQATT, CDR2 SNEGSKA (reference sequence). Trimming stripped 2 bases from V and 1 base from J, with 14 bases between. The CDR3 loop reads CSARPPGQGNTGELFF. CDR3 nucleotide sequence: TGCAGTGCTAGACCCCCCGGGCAGGGGAACACCGGGGAGCTGTTTTTT.

The J gene is TRBJ1-1, the V gene TRBV6-1; D might be TRBD1 (6 bases). CDR1 and CDR2 (germline): MNHNS, SASEGT. V lost 2 bases, J lost 0 bases, and 13 bases lay in between. This CDR3 spans 16 amino acids. The CDR3, as DNA: TGTGCCAGCAGTGAAAATGGGGGCGTGATGAACACTGAAGCTTTCTTT. Translation: CASSENGGVMNTEAFF.

The rearrangement joins TRBV6-1 to TRBJ2-7; TRBD2 agrees at 9 bases. CDR1 and CDR2 (germline): MNHNS, SASEGT. Trimming cost V 4 bases and J 1 base; bases outside gene matches: 5. The CDR3 spans 15 residues. CDR3 amino acids: CASSGASGVSYEQYF. The CDR3, as DNA: TGTGCCAGCAGTGGGGCTAGCGGGGTTTCCTACGAGCAGTACTTC.

This clonotype was picked up many times. The chain is built from TRBV11-2 and TRBJ1-2; D remains ambiguous. V dropped 0 bases and J dropped 8 bases, with 13 bases sitting between them. CDR3 length: 14 residues. Germline lookup yields CDR1 SGHAT and CDR2 FQNNGV. The DNA for the CDR3 is TGTGCCAGCAGCTTAGATGGATGGGGTCGAGGCTACACCTTC. Protein product: CASSLDGWGRGYTF.